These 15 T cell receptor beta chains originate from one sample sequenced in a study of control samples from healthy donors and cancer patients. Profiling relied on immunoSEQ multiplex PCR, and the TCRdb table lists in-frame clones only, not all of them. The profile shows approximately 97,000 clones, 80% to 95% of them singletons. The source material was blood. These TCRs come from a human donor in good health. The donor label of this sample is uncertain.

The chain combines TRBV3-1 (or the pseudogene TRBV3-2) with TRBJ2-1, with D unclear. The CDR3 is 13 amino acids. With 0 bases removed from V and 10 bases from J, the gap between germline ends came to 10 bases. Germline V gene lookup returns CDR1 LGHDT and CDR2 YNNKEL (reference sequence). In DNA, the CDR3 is TGTGCCAGCAGCCAAGATAGGCGGAGCGAGCAGTTCTTC. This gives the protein CASSQDRRSEQFF.

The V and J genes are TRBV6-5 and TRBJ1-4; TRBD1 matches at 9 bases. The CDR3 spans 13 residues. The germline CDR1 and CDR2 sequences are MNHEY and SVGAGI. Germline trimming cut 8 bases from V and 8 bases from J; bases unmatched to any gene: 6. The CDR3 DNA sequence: TGTGCCAGCGTCTGGGGACAGGGCGAAAAACTGTTTTTT. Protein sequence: CASVWGQGEKLFF.

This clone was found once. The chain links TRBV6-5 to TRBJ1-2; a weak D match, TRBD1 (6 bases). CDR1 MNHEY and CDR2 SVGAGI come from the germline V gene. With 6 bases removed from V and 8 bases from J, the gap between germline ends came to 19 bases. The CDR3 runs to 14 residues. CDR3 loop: CASSQGDGGLGYTF. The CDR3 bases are TGTGCCAGCAGCCAGGGAGATGGGGGGCTCGGCTACACCTTC.

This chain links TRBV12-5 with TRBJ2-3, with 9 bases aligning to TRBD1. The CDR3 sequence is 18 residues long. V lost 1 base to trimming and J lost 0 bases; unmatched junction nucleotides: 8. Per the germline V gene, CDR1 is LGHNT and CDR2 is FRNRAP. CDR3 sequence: CASGLGRQGGTSTDTQYF. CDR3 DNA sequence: TGTGCTAGTGGTTTGGGGAGACAGGGGGGGACTAGCACAGATACGCAGTATTTT.

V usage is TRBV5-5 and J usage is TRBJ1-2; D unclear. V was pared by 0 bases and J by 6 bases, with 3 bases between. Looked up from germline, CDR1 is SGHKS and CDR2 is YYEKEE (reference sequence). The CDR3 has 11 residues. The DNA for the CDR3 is TGTGCCAGCAGCTTGGAAGATGGCTACACCTTC. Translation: CASSLEDGYTF.

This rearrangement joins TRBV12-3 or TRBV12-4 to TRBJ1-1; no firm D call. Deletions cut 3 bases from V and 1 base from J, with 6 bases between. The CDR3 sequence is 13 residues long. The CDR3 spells CASSLGRNTEAFF. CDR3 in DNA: TGTGCCAGCAGTTTGGGGAGGAACACTGAAGCTTTCTTT.

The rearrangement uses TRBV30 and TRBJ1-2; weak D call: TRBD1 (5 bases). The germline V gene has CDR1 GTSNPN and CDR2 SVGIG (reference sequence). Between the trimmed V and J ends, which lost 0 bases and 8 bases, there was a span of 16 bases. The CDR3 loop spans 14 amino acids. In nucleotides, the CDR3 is TGTGCCTGGAGTGTACAAGGAACAGGAGGGGGCTACACCTTC. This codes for CAWSVQGTGGGYTF.

Here the CDR3 DNA reads TGTGCCAGTAGTATGGGACAGGGGAGCACCGGGGAGCTGTTTTTT. It specifies CASSMGQGSTGELFF. The gene calls are TRBV19 and TRBJ2-2; 10 nucleotides line up with TRBD1. The V gene end was trimmed by 3 bases and the J gene end by 4 bases; junction bases not matched to a gene: 2. Germline-derived CDR1 and CDR2 are LNHDA and SQIVND (reference sequence). The CDR3 covers 15 residues.

The CDR3 is CASSAGDNNQPQHF. In nucleotides, the CDR3 is TGTGCCAGCAGTGCTGGTGATAACAATCAGCCCCAGCATTTT. The chain carries TRBV2 and TRBJ1-5; D not resolved. CDR1 is SNHLY, CDR2 FYNNEI, per germline. The V end lost 4 bases, the J end lost 3 bases, and 10 bases lay between the germline ends. The CDR3 consists of 14 residues.

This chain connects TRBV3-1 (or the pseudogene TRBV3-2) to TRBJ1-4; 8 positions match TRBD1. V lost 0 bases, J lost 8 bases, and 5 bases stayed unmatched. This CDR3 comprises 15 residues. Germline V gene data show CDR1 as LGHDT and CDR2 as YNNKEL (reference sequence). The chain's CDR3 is CASSQEAGGGEKLFF. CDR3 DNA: TGTGCCAGCAGCCAAGAGGCAGGGGGCGGAGAAAAACTGTTTTTT.

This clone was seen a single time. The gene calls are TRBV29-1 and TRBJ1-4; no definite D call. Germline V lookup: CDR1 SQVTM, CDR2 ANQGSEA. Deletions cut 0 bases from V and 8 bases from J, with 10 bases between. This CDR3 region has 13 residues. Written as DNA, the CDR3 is TGCAGCGTTGAAGAAATTCCCGGGGAAAAACTGTTTTTT. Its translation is CSVEEIPGEKLFF.

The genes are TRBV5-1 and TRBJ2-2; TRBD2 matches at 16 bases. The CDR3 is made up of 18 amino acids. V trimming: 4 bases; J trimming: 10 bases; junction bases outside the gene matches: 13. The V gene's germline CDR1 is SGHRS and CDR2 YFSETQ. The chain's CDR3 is CASSPGTSGGALTVELFF. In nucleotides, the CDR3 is TGCGCCAGCAGCCCTGGGACTAGCGGGGGGGCCCTAACAGTGGAGCTGTTTTTT.

The DNA of the CDR3 is TGTGCTAGTGGTTTGACCACGACAGGCGCCTATAATTCACCCCTCCACTTT. Translated, it gives CASGLTTTGAYNSPLHF. V and J are TRBV12-5 and TRBJ1-6, with D maybe TRBD1 (6 bases). The CDR3 is made up of 17 amino acids. CDR1 and CDR2 (germline): LGHNT, FRNRAP. Between the trimmed V and J ends, which lost 2 bases and 2 bases, there was a span of 13 bases.

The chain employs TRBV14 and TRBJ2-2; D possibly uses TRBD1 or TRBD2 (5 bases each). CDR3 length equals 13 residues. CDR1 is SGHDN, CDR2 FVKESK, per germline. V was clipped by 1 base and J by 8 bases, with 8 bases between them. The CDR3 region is CASSQGGSGELFF. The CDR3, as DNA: TGTGCCAGCAGCCAAGGGGGGTCTGGGGAGCTGTTTTTT.

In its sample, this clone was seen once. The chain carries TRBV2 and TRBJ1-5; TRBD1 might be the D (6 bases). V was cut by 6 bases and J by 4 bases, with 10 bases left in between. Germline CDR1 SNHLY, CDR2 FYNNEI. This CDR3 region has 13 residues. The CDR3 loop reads CASRARGNQPQHF. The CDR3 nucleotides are TGTGCCAGCAGGGCTAGGGGGAATCAGCCCCAGCATTTT.